Described below is a single TCR beta chain sequence and its context. Antigen specificity is unknown. Since no conserved phenylalanine or tryptophan closes the CDR3, a read error is the likely cause. Unique molecular identifiers featured in each of the TCR beta cDNA libraries. cDNA molecules numbering about 470,000 came from approximately 0.91 to 9.4 million T cells. TCRdb reanalysed the PCR reads using MiXCR and keeps one entry per CDR3 protein. The sample holds around 200,000 distinct CDR3 sequences, approximately 30% seen once. V lost 0 bases, J lost 0 bases, and 15 bases lay in between. This CDR3 has 17 residues. Germline loops: CDR1 SGHRS, CDR2 YFSETQ. The data were obtained in a study of post-analysis software for immune sequencing data. The overall study: Patients had relapsing-remitting, secondary progressive or progressive-relapsing multiple sclerosis; some lacked subtype.

The study's findings and limits: Multiple sclerosis patients showed significantly lower normalized Chao1 diversity than controls did. In patients, TRBV5-6, TRBV5-1 and TRBV20-1 belonged to five TRBV segments found more frequently than in controls.

The TCR originated in a girl aged 2 to 17 with multiple sclerosis. Sequencing was done on a sample of blood. The chain has TRBV5-1 and TRBJ1-1, with TRBD1 as a possible D gene (5 bases). The CDR3 sequence is CASSLVVQGGMNTEAFC. In nucleotides, the CDR3 is TGCGCCAGCAGCTTGGTCGTCCAGGGCGGCATGAACACTGAAGCTTTCTGT.